Presented here are 20 T cell receptor beta chains from one specimen sequenced in a study of blood T cell repertoires in COVID-19. Assay used: immunoSEQ multiplex PCR; TCRdb lists only in-frame clones, some missing. Among roughly 200,000 clones, approximately 87% were seen once, and the ten largest hold roughly 6.2%. Sequencing was done on a sample of peripheral blood. These receptors came from a man between 60 and 70 years old who had recovered from COVID-19.

V gene TRBV9 combines with J gene TRBJ2-1, with 8 positions matching TRBD2. This CDR3 is built from 15 residues. Germline V gene sequence: CDR1 SGDLS, CDR2 YYNGEE. The V segment lost 4 bases and the J segment 5 bases; nucleotides outside the gene matches: 8. The CDR3 loop is CASSSAGLGDNEQFF. DNA of the CDR3: TGTGCCAGCAGCTCGGCGGGACTAGGGGACAATGAGCAGTTCTTC. Full variable domain (outside the CDR3, taken from reference TRBV9 and TRBJ2-1): DSGVTQTPKHLITATGQRVTLRCSPRSGDLSVYWYQQSLDQGLQFLIQYYNGEERAKGNILERFSAQQFPDLHSELNLSSLELGDSALYFCASSSAGLGDNEQFFGPGTRLTVL.

The chain links TRBV29-1 to TRBJ1-1; D is perhaps TRBD1 (5 bases). The CDR3 length is 13 residues. Looked up from germline, CDR1 is SQVTM and CDR2 is ANQGSEA. V lost 3 bases and J 4 bases, leaving 12 bases between the germline ends. CDR3 nucleotides: TGCAGCGTTGAGGGCAGGGTCAGCACTGAAGCTTTCTTT. This translates into CSVEGRVSTEAFF.

The chain carries TRBV15 and TRBJ1-1, with 11 bases lining up with TRBD1. V lost 5 bases to trimming and J lost 3 bases; unmatched junction nucleotides: 5. The CDR3 is 15 residues long. From germline, CDR1 is LNHNV and CDR2 YYDKDF (reference sequence). CDR3 sequence reads: CATSSRTGGYTEAFF. In nucleotides, the CDR3 is TGTGCCACCAGCTCAAGGACAGGGGGCTACACTGAAGCTTTCTTT.

The chain carries TRBV28 and TRBJ1-5, with D possibly matching TRBD1 (5 bases). V was pared by 5 bases and J by 6 bases, with 14 bases between. The germline V gene has CDR1 MDHEN and CDR2 SYDVKM. The CDR3 runs 14 residues. The CDR3 reads CASSKGGEGQPQHF. The CDR3 DNA reads as TGTGCCAGCAGTAAGGGAGGGGAGGGTCAGCCCCAGCATTTT. Filled out from reference TRBV28 and TRBJ1-5, the complete variable domain reads DVKVTQSSRYLVKRTGEKVFLECVQDMDHENMFWYRQDPGLGLRLIYFSYDVKMKEKGDIPEGYSVSREKKERFSLILESASTNQTSMYLCASSKGGEGQPQHFGDGTRLSIL.

The chain has TRBV5-1 and TRBJ2-3, with a tentative D call TRBD2 (6 bases). V was shortened by 0 bases and J by 4 bases, with 12 bases between the two germline ends. Germline lookup yields CDR1 SGHRS and CDR2 YFSETQ. This CDR3 is 15 amino acids long. CDR3 amino acids: CASSLDGSLADTQYF. CDR3 bases: TGCGCCAGCAGCTTGGACGGGAGTTTAGCAGATACGCAGTATTTT.

In this sample, this clone turned up once. This chain links TRBV6-4 with TRBJ2-1; 9 bases match TRBD2. The germline gives CDR1 MRHNA, CDR2 SNTAGT. This CDR3 has 16 residues. V shed 6 bases and J 7 bases; nucleotides not matched to a gene: 13. As DNA, the CDR3 is TGTGCCAGCAGCCGACTAGCGGACTTAGTCGGGAATGAGCAGTTCTTC. It encodes CASSRLADLVGNEQFF.

This clone was detected only once. The J gene is TRBJ2-1, the V gene TRBV7-9, with 8 bases identical to TRBD1. CDR3 length equals 15 residues. J gave up 9 bases and V 7 bases, and 14 bases lay outside the gene matches. From germline, CDR1 is SEHNR and CDR2 FQNEAQ (reference sequence). The DNA for the CDR3 is TGTGCCAGCAACCCCCGCCCGGACAGGGTGTCTGAGCAGTTCTTC. It codes for CASNPRPDRVSEQFF.

The rearrangement links TRBV10-3 to TRBJ1-5; 7 bases fit TRBD1. J was trimmed by 4 bases and V by 6 bases; bases with no gene match: 0. The CDR3 is made up of 12 amino acids. Germline V gene lookup returns CDR1 ENHRY and CDR2 SYGVKD. This CDR3 is CAIRQGNQPQHF. CDR3 coding DNA: TGTGCCATCAGACAGGGGAATCAGCCCCAGCATTTT.

The chain couples TRBV18 to TRBJ2-7; tentative D call: TRBD2 (6 bases). CDR1 is KGHSH and CDR2 is LQKENI in the germline V gene. The CDR3 sequence is 13 residues long. V was pared by 0 bases and J by 6 bases, with 9 bases between. The CDR3 coding sequence is TGTGCCAGCTCACCACCGGCGGGGCGCGAGCAGTACTTC. It yields the protein CASSPPAGREQYF.

This chain joins TRBV30 and TRBJ1-6; tentatively, D is TRBD1 (6 bases). V shed 4 bases and J shed 15 bases, with 19 bases lying between them. The germline V gene has CDR1 GTSNPN and CDR2 SVGIG (reference sequence). The CDR3 covers 13 residues. The CDR3 DNA reads TGTGCCTGGACGAGGATCGGGACATTGGGCCTCCACTTT. Translation: CAWTRIGTLGLHF.

The CDR3 loop reads CATSRMGLAGNEQFF. The CDR3 coding sequence is TGTGCCACCAGCAGAATGGGACTAGCAGGAAATGAGCAGTTCTTC. The rearrangement links TRBV15 to TRBJ2-1, with TRBD2 matching over 9 bases. Germline CDR1 reads LNHNV; CDR2 reads YYDKDF (reference sequence). Germline trimming cut 2 bases from V and 7 bases from J; bases unmatched to any gene: 6. The CDR3 has 15 residues.

The chain employs TRBV6-1 and TRBJ2-6; a possible D gene is TRBD2 (6 bases). The germline CDR1 and CDR2 sequences are MNHNS and SASEGT. Between the trimmed V and J ends, which lost 4 bases and 2 bases, there was a span of 15 bases. The CDR3 covers 17 residues. CDR3 residues: CASSVPGVPTGANVLTF. Written as DNA, the CDR3 is TGTGCCAGCAGTGTTCCGGGGGTGCCCACTGGGGCCAACGTCCTGACTTTC.

The chain combines TRBV19 with TRBJ2-3; 10 bases match TRBD2. Trimming took 8 bases from V and 1 from J; bases not matched to a gene: 9. The CDR3 totals 16 residues. Looked up from germline, CDR1 is LNHDA and CDR2 is SQIVND (reference sequence). The CDR3 reads CASQAGTSDRTDTQYF. In DNA, the CDR3 is TGTGCCAGTCAAGCCGGGACTAGCGACCGCACAGATACGCAGTATTTT.

This clone was counted a single time. The chain couples TRBV9 to TRBJ2-1; 8 bases match TRBD1. The V segment lost 6 bases and the J segment 9 bases; nucleotides outside the gene matches: 14. The CDR3 extends over 15 amino acids. Per germline, CDR1 SGDLS and CDR2 YYNGEE. CDR3 nucleotides: TGTGCCAGCAACCTGGGTCAGGGGGCGCTGGGTGAGCAGTTCTTC. It specifies CASNLGQGALGEQFF.

The chain employs TRBV6-6 and TRBJ1-2; a possible D gene is TRBD1 (5 bases). The germline V and J ends were trimmed by 5 bases and 8 bases, with 12 bases remaining between them. The CDR3 loop spans 12 amino acids. Germline V CDR1 and CDR2: MNHNY, SVGAGI (reference sequence). The CDR3 DNA is TGTGCCAGCAGTATCGACAGACGAGGCTACACCTTC. Its translation: CASSIDRRGYTF.

The chain recombines TRBV12-3 or TRBV12-4 with TRBJ1-2; D uncertain. Trimming took 6 bases from V and 0 from J, leaving 8 bases between them. The CDR3 runs 13 residues. As DNA, the CDR3 is TGTGCCAGCAGGAGAGGGACTAACTATGGCTACACCTTC. Its translation is CASRRGTNYGYTF.

This chain uses TRBV6-5 with TRBJ1-1; D gene uncertain. The germline CDR1 and CDR2 sequences are MNHEY and SVGAGI. V lost 2 bases and J lost 3, with 7 bases in between. CDR3 length equals 13 residues. Here the CDR3 DNA reads TGTGCCAGCAGTTACAGCGGGTACACTGAAGCTTTCTTT. It yields the protein CASSYSGYTEAFF.

The chain carries TRBV7-3 and TRBJ2-1, with 7 bases matching TRBD2. V shed 5 bases, J shed 7 bases, and the junction held 11 bases outside the gene matches. Germline V gene data show CDR1 as SGHTA and CDR2 as FQGTGA. The CDR3 has 15 residues. Here the CDR3 reads CASSPGLGYRNEQFF. The CDR3 region has the DNA TGTGCCAGCAGCCCCGGACTAGGGTATAGAAATGAGCAGTTCTTC.

This clone was seen just once. The chain couples TRBV18 to TRBJ2-2; the D is unclear. CDR1 is KGHSH and CDR2 is LQKENI in the germline V gene. The V end was cut by 3 bases, the J end by 0 bases, with 11 bases between. The CDR3 is made up of 16 amino acids. The DNA for the CDR3 is TGTGCCAGCTCACCGGGCTTACCCGCGAACACCGGGGAGCTGTTTTTT. It specifies CASSPGLPANTGELFF.

This rearrangement joins TRBV24-1 to TRBJ2-1; tentative D call: TRBD2 (5 bases). Germline V gene data show CDR1 as KGHDR and CDR2 as SFDVKD. There are 13 residues in the CDR3. Trimming removed 5 bases from V and 2 bases from J, with 6 bases in between. In DNA, the CDR3 is TGTGCCACCAGTGTCGGGGCCTACAATGAGCAGTTCTTC. Translated, it gives CATSVGAYNEQFF.